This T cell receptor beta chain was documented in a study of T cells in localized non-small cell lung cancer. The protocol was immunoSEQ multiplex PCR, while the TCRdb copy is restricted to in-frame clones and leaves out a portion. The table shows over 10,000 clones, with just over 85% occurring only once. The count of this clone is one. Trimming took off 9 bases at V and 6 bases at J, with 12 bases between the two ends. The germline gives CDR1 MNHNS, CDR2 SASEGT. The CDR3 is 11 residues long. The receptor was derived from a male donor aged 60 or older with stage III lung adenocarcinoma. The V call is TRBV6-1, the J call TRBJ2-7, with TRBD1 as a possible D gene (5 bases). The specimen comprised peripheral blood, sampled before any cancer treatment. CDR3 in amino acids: CASYQGREQYF. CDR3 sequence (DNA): TGTGCCAGTTACCAGGGTCGCGAGCAGTACTTC.